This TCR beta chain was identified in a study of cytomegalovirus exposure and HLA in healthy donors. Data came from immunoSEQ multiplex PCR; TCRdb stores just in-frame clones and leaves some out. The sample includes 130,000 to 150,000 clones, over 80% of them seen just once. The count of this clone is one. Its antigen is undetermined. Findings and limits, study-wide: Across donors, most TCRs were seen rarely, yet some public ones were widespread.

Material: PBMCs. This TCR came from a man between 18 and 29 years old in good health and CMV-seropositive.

The CDR3 sequence: CAWKGAGIYEQYF. CDR3 DNA: TGTGCCTGGAAGGGGGCAGGAATCTACGAGCAGTACTTC. The rearrangement uses TRBV30 and TRBJ2-7, with 7 bases lining up with TRBD1. This CDR3 contains 13 residues. V lost 4 bases and J lost 3; bases outside the gene matches: 6. CDR1 and CDR2 from the germline V gene are GTSNPN and SVGIG (reference sequence).